Listed below are T cell receptor beta chains from one sample, sequenced in a study of cytomegalovirus exposure and HLA in healthy donors. Repertoires were generated with immunoSEQ multiplex PCR, while TCRdb's copy carries only in-frame clones and drops some. The sample contains more than 50,000 clones, about 73% of which appear only once. Sample: PBMCs. Receptor source: a woman aged 60-75 years in good health and CMV-seropositive. The CDR3 runs from the conserved cysteine through the conserved F or W. Fields, in order: J gene, D gene, V gene, clone size, CDR3 protein, CDR3 DNA. The D gene is left open where the match is weak. For some rows the clone size is stated as once, few or many, or as a class when expanded; others skip it.

J gene: TRBJ1-2; D gene: -; V gene: TRBV15; clone size: -; CDR3 protein: CATSTPAGVYYGYTF; CDR3 DNA: TGTGCCACCAGCACGCCCGCGGGGGTCTACTATGGCTACACCTTC
J gene: TRBJ2-2; D gene: -; V gene: TRBV6-5; clone size: -; CDR3 protein: CASSRQYTGELFF; CDR3 DNA: TGTGCCAGCAGCCGCCAGTACACCGGGGAGCTGTTTTTT
J gene: TRBJ2-2; D gene: -; V gene: TRBV6-1; clone size: few; CDR3 protein: CASKRSRANTGELFF; CDR3 DNA: TGTGCCAGCAAAAGATCCAGGGCGAACACCGGGGAGCTGTTTTTT
J gene: TRBJ1-2; D gene: -; V gene: TRBV9; clone size: -; CDR3 protein: CASSARSNYGYTF; CDR3 DNA: TGTGCCAGCAGCGCCCGGAGCAACTATGGCTACACCTTC
J gene: TRBJ1-2; D gene: -; V gene: TRBV11-2; clone size: few; CDR3 protein: CASSSPRRPYGYTF; CDR3 DNA: TGTGCCAGCAGCTCCCCCCGGCGGCCCTATGGCTACACCTTC
J gene: TRBJ1-5; D gene: -; V gene: TRBV6-6; clone size: many; CDR3 protein: CASSTTGPEGPQHF; CDR3 DNA: TGTGCCAGCAGTACAACAGGGCCCGAGGGGCCCCAGCATTTT
J gene: TRBJ1-2; D gene: TRBD1; V gene: TRBV5-6; clone size: few; CDR3 protein: CASSQGDREDTF; CDR3 DNA: TGTGCCAGCAGCCAGGGGGACAGGGAGGACACCTTC
J gene: TRBJ1-1; D gene: -; V gene: TRBV15; clone size: -; CDR3 protein: CATSSYRATEAFF; CDR3 DNA: TGTGCCACCAGCAGTTACAGGGCGACTGAAGCTTTCTTT
J gene: TRBJ2-1; D gene: -; V gene: TRBV4-1; clone size: medium-sized; CDR3 protein: CASSQEGGSVIYNEQFF; CDR3 DNA: TGCGCCAGCAGCCAAGAAGGAGGGTCCGTCATCTACAATGAGCAGTTCTTC
J gene: TRBJ2-7; D gene: TRBD2; V gene: TRBV5-5; clone size: -; CDR3 protein: CASSLGSGASYEQYF; CDR3 DNA: TGTGCCAGCAGCTTGGGTAGCGGGGCCTCCTACGAGCAGTACTTC
J gene: TRBJ1-1; D gene: -; V gene: TRBV29-1; clone size: once; CDR3 protein: CSVASSSDYTEAFF; CDR3 DNA: TGCAGCGTTGCCTCATCCAGTGACTACACTGAAGCTTTCTTT
J gene: TRBJ1-4; D gene: -; V gene: TRBV18; clone size: once; CDR3 protein: CASSRGVDEKLFF; CDR3 DNA: TGTGCCAGCTCTCGGGGAGTGGATGAAAAACTGTTTTTT
J gene: TRBJ1-2; D gene: TRBD1; V gene: TRBV7-2; clone size: once; CDR3 protein: CASSLAGQGYGYTF; CDR3 DNA: TGTGCCAGCAGCTTAGCCGGACAGGGCTATGGCTACACCTTC
J gene: TRBJ2-5; D gene: TRBD1; V gene: TRBV6-5; clone size: -; CDR3 protein: CASRPPGQGRVEQYF; CDR3 DNA: TGTGCCAGCAGACCCCCAGGACAGGGAAGAGTAGAGCAGTACTTC
J gene: TRBJ2-7; D gene: TRBD2; V gene: TRBV4-1; clone size: -; CDR3 protein: CASSQVRRAGDEQYF; CDR3 DNA: TGCGCCAGCAGCCAAGTTAGAAGAGCGGGGGACGAGCAGTACTTC
J gene: TRBJ2-7; D gene: -; V gene: TRBV10-3; clone size: -; CDR3 protein: CAISEGAGRYYEQYF; CDR3 DNA: TGTGCCATCAGTGAGGGGGCGGGGAGGTACTACGAGCAGTACTTC
J gene: TRBJ2-2; D gene: -; V gene: TRBV7-9; clone size: -; CDR3 protein: CASTINRAPTTGELFF; CDR3 DNA: TGTGCCAGCACAATCAACAGGGCACCCACCACCGGGGAGCTGTTTTTT
J gene: TRBJ2-7; D gene: TRBD2; V gene: TRBV18; clone size: few; CDR3 protein: CASSPPRGGSSYEQYF; CDR3 DNA: TGTGCCAGCTCACCCCCCCGCGGGGGGAGCTCCTACGAGCAGTACTTC
J gene: TRBJ2-5; D gene: TRBD2; V gene: TRBV5-1; clone size: once; CDR3 protein: CASSRGDYKEETQYF; CDR3 DNA: TGCGCCAGCAGCCGGGGGGACTACAAAGAAGAGACCCAGTACTTC
J gene: TRBJ2-5; D gene: -; V gene: TRBV4-3; clone size: -; CDR3 protein: CASSQGTGLGEQYF; CDR3 DNA: TGCGCCAGCAGCCAAGGGACCGGGCTCGGGGAGCAGTACTTC
J gene: TRBJ1-4; D gene: -; V gene: TRBV5-1; clone size: few; CDR3 protein: CASSSVGSDEKLFF; CDR3 DNA: TGCGCCAGCAGCTCTGTCGGGTCGGATGAAAAACTGTTTTTT
J gene: TRBJ2-7; D gene: TRBD2; V gene: TRBV7-2; clone size: -; CDR3 protein: CASSLVAGGPEQYF; CDR3 DNA: TGTGCCAGCAGCTTAGTTGCGGGGGGGCCCGAGCAGTACTTC
J gene: TRBJ2-3; D gene: TRBD1; V gene: TRBV29-1; clone size: -; CDR3 protein: CSVRQGASTDTQYF; CDR3 DNA: TGCAGCGTTAGGCAGGGGGCTTCCACAGATACGCAGTATTTT
J gene: TRBJ1-1; D gene: TRBD1; V gene: TRBV7-9; clone size: -; CDR3 protein: CSSSLKGARVGYTEAFF; CDR3 DNA: TGTTCCAGCAGCTTAAAGGGGGCGCGGGTCGGGTACACTGAAGCTTTCTTT
J gene: TRBJ2-2; D gene: -; V gene: TRBV15; clone size: -; CDR3 protein: CATSIPLGFGTGELFF; CDR3 DNA: TGTGCCACCAGCATCCCCCTAGGATTCGGAACCGGGGAGCTGTTTTTT
J gene: TRBJ1-1; D gene: -; V gene: TRBV10-1; clone size: -; CDR3 protein: CASSESKGRTEAFF; CDR3 DNA: TGCGCCAGCAGTGAGTCGAAGGGGCGAACTGAAGCTTTCTTT
J gene: TRBJ2-3; D gene: TRBD2; V gene: TRBV9; clone size: -; CDR3 protein: CASSVTSGGETDTQYF; CDR3 DNA: TGTGCCAGCAGCGTAACTAGCGGGGGGGAAACAGATACGCAGTATTTT
J gene: TRBJ2-2; D gene: -; V gene: TRBV7-2; clone size: -; CDR3 protein: CASSPDTNTGELFF; CDR3 DNA: TGTGCCAGCAGCCCGGACACCAACACCGGGGAGCTGTTTTTT
J gene: TRBJ2-3; D gene: -; V gene: TRBV7-9; clone size: -; CDR3 protein: CASSDRDSWARDTQYF; CDR3 DNA: TGTGCCAGCAGTGATCGGGACTCATGGGCACGAGATACGCAGTATTTT
J gene: TRBJ1-4; D gene: -; V gene: TRBV11-2; clone size: -; CDR3 protein: CASSWGTLDYYPNEKLFF; CDR3 DNA: TGTGCCAGCAGCTGGGGGACCCTGGACTACTACCCTAATGAAAAACTGTTTTTT
J gene: TRBJ1-2; D gene: -; V gene: TRBV7-9; clone size: -; CDR3 protein: CASSRLGIDRLSGYTF; CDR3 DNA: TGTGCCAGCAGCCGCCTTGGAATCGACAGACTCAGTGGCTACACCTTC
J gene: TRBJ1-6; D gene: -; V gene: TRBV6-6; clone size: -; CDR3 protein: CASSPTGTDNSPLHF; CDR3 DNA: TGTGCCAGCAGCCCGACGGGTACGGATAATTCACCCCTCCACTTT
J gene: TRBJ2-7; D gene: -; V gene: TRBV18; clone size: -; CDR3 protein: CASSSPQGTYEQYF; CDR3 DNA: TGTGCCAGCTCAAGTCCCCAGGGAACCTACGAGCAGTACTTC
J gene: TRBJ2-5; D gene: -; V gene: TRBV19; clone size: -; CDR3 protein: CASSRTAGQETQYF; CDR3 DNA: TGTGCCAGTAGCCGGACGGCGGGCCAAGAGACCCAGTACTTC
J gene: TRBJ1-3; D gene: -; V gene: TRBV18; clone size: -; CDR3 protein: CASSPRGPNPSGNTIYF; CDR3 DNA: TGTGCCAGCTCACCACGTGGGCCCAACCCCTCTGGAAACACCATATATTTT
J gene: TRBJ2-1; D gene: -; V gene: TRBV7-2; clone size: once; CDR3 protein: CASSLAASSYYNEQFF; CDR3 DNA: TGTGCCAGCAGCTTAGCGGCTAGCTCTTACTACAATGAGCAGTTCTTC
J gene: TRBJ1-2; D gene: TRBD1; V gene: TRBV13; clone size: -; CDR3 protein: CASSSRQGVYGYTF; CDR3 DNA: TGTGCCAGCAGCTCTCGACAGGGAGTGTATGGCTACACCTTC
J gene: TRBJ1-1; D gene: -; V gene: TRBV6-5; clone size: few; CDR3 protein: CASRKGQGWAFF; CDR3 DNA: TGTGCCAGCAGGAAGGGGCAGGGATGGGCTTTCTTT
J gene: TRBJ2-7; D gene: -; V gene: TRBV19; clone size: few; CDR3 protein: CASSIDSIYSYEQYF; CDR3 DNA: TGTGCCAGTAGTATCGATTCAATCTACTCCTACGAGCAGTACTTC
J gene: TRBJ1-1; D gene: TRBD1; V gene: TRBV29-1; clone size: -; CDR3 protein: CSVHTGQLNTEAFF; CDR3 DNA: TGCAGCGTACACACGGGACAGCTGAACACTGAAGCTTTCTTT
J gene: TRBJ1-2; D gene: -; V gene: TRBV6-5; clone size: once; CDR3 protein: CASSPSRTRGYTF; CDR3 DNA: TGTGCCAGCAGTCCATCGCGCACTCGTGGCTACACCTTC
J gene: TRBJ1-3; D gene: -; V gene: TRBV2; clone size: -; CDR3 protein: CASSLDSAGSGNTIYF; CDR3 DNA: TGTGCCAGCAGCCTGGACAGCGCCGGCTCTGGAAACACCATATATTTT
J gene: TRBJ2-5; D gene: TRBD2; V gene: TRBV5-1; clone size: once; CDR3 protein: CASSRGGNQETQYF; CDR3 DNA: TGCGCCAGCTCCCGGGGGGGAAACCAAGAGACCCAGTACTTC
J gene: TRBJ2-7; D gene: -; V gene: TRBV18; clone size: -; CDR3 protein: CASSPPWAGAGEQYF; CDR3 DNA: TGTGCCAGCTCACCACCGTGGGCAGGGGCAGGGGAGCAGTACTTC
J gene: TRBJ2-7; D gene: TRBD1; V gene: TRBV5-1; clone size: few; CDR3 protein: CASRRTGGYEQYF; CDR3 DNA: TGCGCCAGCAGGCGGACAGGGGGGTACGAGCAGTACTTC
J gene: TRBJ1-2; D gene: TRBD1; V gene: TRBV7-9; clone size: few; CDR3 protein: CASSSLNLGQTYGYTF; CDR3 DNA: TGTGCCAGCAGCTCCCTCAACCTGGGACAGACCTATGGCTACACCTTC
J gene: TRBJ1-2; D gene: TRBD1; V gene: TRBV19; clone size: -; CDR3 protein: CASSPGTGPYGYTF; CDR3 DNA: TGTGCCAGTAGCCCCGGGACAGGACCCTATGGCTACACCTTC
J gene: TRBJ1-1; D gene: -; V gene: TRBV30; clone size: once; CDR3 protein: CAWSVLLGGEAFF; CDR3 DNA: TGTGCCTGGAGTGTACTCTTGGGGGGTGAAGCTTTCTTT
J gene: TRBJ2-1; D gene: -; V gene: TRBV5-7; clone size: -; CDR3 protein: CASSLARRCPYNEQFF; CDR3 DNA: TGTGCCAGCAGCTTGGCCCGGAGATGCCCTTACAATGAGCAGTTCTTC
J gene: TRBJ1-4; D gene: TRBD1; V gene: TRBV5-1; clone size: -; CDR3 protein: CASSLATGEKLFF; CDR3 DNA: TGCGCCAGCAGCTTAGCGACAGGGGAAAAACTGTTTTTT
J gene: TRBJ1-5; D gene: TRBD1; V gene: TRBV15; clone size: -; CDR3 protein: CATSTRQGALARNQPQHF; CDR3 DNA: TGTGCCACCAGCACCCGACAGGGGGCCCTAGCCCGCAATCAGCCCCAGCATTTT
J gene: TRBJ1-1; D gene: -; V gene: TRBV5-4; clone size: medium-sized; CDR3 protein: CASSFLQDPRTDEAFF; CDR3 DNA: TGTGCCAGCAGCTTTTTACAGGATCCGAGGACCGATGAAGCTTTCTTT
J gene: TRBJ1-2; D gene: -; V gene: TRBV27; clone size: -; CDR3 protein: CASKRGHGQGYGYTF; CDR3 DNA: TGTGCCAGCAAGAGGGGACACGGTCAAGGTTATGGCTACACCTTC
J gene: TRBJ2-1; D gene: -; V gene: TRBV29-1; clone size: -; CDR3 protein: CGGCGGKARGQHEGEQFF; CDR3 DNA: TGCGGCGGTTGTGGGGGGAAGGCCCGGGGACAGCACGAAGGTGAGCAGTTCTTC
J gene: TRBJ2-5; D gene: TRBD2; V gene: TRBV29-1; clone size: -; CDR3 protein: CSVERGRETQYF; CDR3 DNA: TGCAGCGTTGAGCGGGGGAGGGAGACCCAGTACTTC
J gene: TRBJ2-5; D gene: TRBD2; V gene: TRBV19; clone size: -; CDR3 protein: CASSIGSSGVGTETQYF; CDR3 DNA: TGTGCCAGTAGTATAGGGTCTAGCGGGGTCGGTACGGAGACCCAGTACTTC
J gene: TRBJ1-2; D gene: -; V gene: TRBV6-1; clone size: few; CDR3 protein: CASSDSGTNYGYTF; CDR3 DNA: TGTGCCAGCAGTGATTCGGGGACTAACTATGGCTACACCTTC